A single sample gave rise to the 27 T cell receptor beta chains below, sequenced in a study of blood T cell repertoires in COVID-19. The data were produced by immunoSEQ multiplex PCR, yet TCRdb's version contains in-frame clones alone and is incomplete. Of tens of thousands of clones in the sample, around 79% were seen once. The sample comprised peripheral blood. Receptors were obtained from a human donor in a cohort sampled during active COVID-19.

The chain is built from TRBV6-2 or TRBV6-3 and TRBJ1-5; no reliable D call. This CDR3 has 13 residues. The ends were cut back, 2 bases at V and 5 bases at J, with 7 bases in the middle. Germline assignment: CDR1 MNHEY and CDR2 SVGEGT. CDR3 DNA: TGTGCCAGCAGTTACCAGGTCTATCAGCCCCAGCATTTT. Amino acid sequence: CASSYQVYQPQHF.

V gene TRBV18 combines with J gene TRBJ2-2; D may be TRBD1 (5 bases). This CDR3 contains 17 residues. The V and J ends lost 3 bases and 3 bases respectively, with 17 bases between them. Germline CDR1 reads KGHSH; CDR2 reads LQKENI. CDR3 protein: CASSPLPYRIDTGELFF. For the CDR3, the DNA is TGTGCCAGCTCACCCCTTCCGTACAGGATCGACACCGGGGAGCTGTTTTTT.

This chain links TRBV10-1 with TRBJ1-1; D gene uncertain. CDR3 size: 10 residues. The germline V and J ends were trimmed by 11 bases and 11 bases, with 15 bases remaining between them. CDR1 and CDR2 (germline): WNHNN, SYGVQD (reference sequence). The CDR3: CADRRGYAFF. The CDR3 bases are TGCGCCGACCGGAGAGGGTACGCTTTCTTT.

V usage is TRBV5-1 and J usage is TRBJ2-1, with 7 bases that match TRBD2. CDR1 SGHRS and CDR2 YFSETQ come from the germline V gene. The CDR3 runs 15 residues. Trimming at V came to 4 bases and at J to 4 bases, leaving 8 bases not matched to a gene. CDR3: CASSNQGGRYNEQFF. The CDR3 DNA reads TGCGCCAGCAGCAACCAGGGAGGGCGATACAATGAGCAGTTCTTC.

The chain has TRBV28 and TRBJ2-5, with D maybe TRBD2 (6 bases). This CDR3 contains 14 residues. Trimming left V 5 bases short and J 2 bases short, with 12 bases between. The germline gives CDR1 MDHEN, CDR2 SYDVKM. This CDR3 is CASSRGGPQETQYF. The CDR3 coding sequence is TGTGCCAGCAGTCGCGGAGGGCCGCAAGAGACCCAGTACTTC.

The V call is TRBV4-3, the J call TRBJ1-4, with D maybe TRBD1 (5 bases). Trimming stripped 0 bases from V and 0 bases from J, with 11 bases between. Looked up from germline, CDR1 is LGHNA and CDR2 is YSLEER. The CDR3 contains 17 residues. The CDR3 DNA reads TGCGCCAGCAGCCAAGATGGGCGGGACGCAACTAATGAAAAACTGTTTTTT. The encoded protein is CASSQDGRDATNEKLFF.

V usage is TRBV12-3 or TRBV12-4 and J usage is TRBJ1-2; a weak D match, TRBD1 (5 bases). V was shortened by 5 bases and J by 4 bases, with 11 bases between the two germline ends. The CDR3 loop spans 13 amino acids. The chain's CDR3 is CASSPGGGYGYTF. The DNA of the CDR3 is TGTGCCAGCAGTCCTGGGGGAGGCTATGGCTACACCTTC.

The rearrangement uses TRBV20-1 and TRBJ2-5, with D maybe TRBD1 (6 bases). CDR3 length equals 15 residues. The germline V gene has CDR1 DFQATT and CDR2 SNEGSKA (reference sequence). V lost 3 bases and J lost 5, with 19 bases in between. The CDR3: CSASWARGREETQYF. The CDR3 nucleotides read TGCAGTGCTAGTTGGGCCAGGGGCAGGGAGGAGACCCAGTACTTC.

The J gene is TRBJ1-5, the V gene TRBV5-6; D is undetermined. Germline loops: CDR1 SGHDT, CDR2 YYEEEE. The CDR3 sequence is 16 residues long. With 2 bases removed from V and 0 bases from J, the gap between germline ends came to 12 bases. CDR3 in amino acids: CASSLAGEGSNQPQHF. Here the CDR3 DNA reads TGTGCCAGCAGCTTAGCCGGGGAAGGTAGCAATCAGCCCCAGCATTTT.

The rearrangement uses TRBV10-3 and TRBJ2-4; TRBD2 agrees at 8 bases. The V gene end was trimmed by 4 bases and the J gene end by 1 base; junction bases not matched to a gene: 6. This CDR3 is built from 16 residues. In germline, CDR1 is ENHRY, CDR2 SYGVKD. CDR3 residues: CAISAGLEAAKNIQYF. CDR3 bases: TGTGCCATCAGTGCGGGACTAGAGGCTGCCAAAAACATTCAGTACTTC.

This chain connects TRBV6-5 to TRBJ2-4, with D possibly matching TRBD1 (6 bases). CDR3 length equals 12 residues. V was pared by 7 bases and J by 8 bases, with 12 bases between. Germline V gene sequence: CDR1 MNHEY, CDR2 SVGAGI. The CDR3 DNA is TGTGCCAGCATCGATACAGGGTACATTCAGTACTTC. Translation: CASIDTGYIQYF.

This chain uses TRBV29-1 with TRBJ2-5; D perhaps matches TRBD1 (6 bases). V dropped 6 bases and J dropped 5 bases, with 16 bases sitting between them. The CDR3 is 13 amino acids. The germline gives CDR1 SQVTM, CDR2 ANQGSEA. The CDR3 here is CSVGNRVGETQYF. CDR3 nucleotide sequence: TGCAGCGTGGGGAACAGGGTCGGGGAGACCCAGTACTTC.

The chain combines TRBV28 with TRBJ1-3, with D perhaps matching TRBD1 (6 bases). Germline lookup yields CDR1 MDHEN and CDR2 SYDVKM. CDR3 length: 15 residues. Trimming stripped 6 bases from V and 3 bases from J, with 15 bases between. CDR3 loop: CASRSRGQSGNTIYF. The DNA for the CDR3 is TGTGCCAGCAGATCCAGGGGCCAGAGTGGAAACACCATATATTTT. The full variable domain, with the rest looked up from reference TRBV28 and TRBJ1-3, is DVKVTQSSRYLVKRTGEKVFLECVQDMDHENMFWYRQDPGLGLRLIYFSYDVKMKEKGDIPEGYSVSREKKERFSLILESASTNQTSMYLCASRSRGQSGNTIYFGEGSWLTVV.

This chain uses TRBV6-5 with TRBJ1-2, with D perhaps TRBD1 (6 bases). The germline gives CDR1 MNHEY, CDR2 SVGAGI. Trimming took off 5 bases at V and 6 bases at J, with 13 bases between the two ends. The CDR3 has 13 residues. Written as DNA, the CDR3 is TGTGCCAGCAGTCGAACAGGGATCGATGGCTACACCTTC. Its translation is CASSRTGIDGYTF.

This chain connects TRBV25-1 to TRBJ2-7, with TRBD1 identical over 7 bases. After removal of 3 bases from V and 2 bases from J, the junction contained 7 bases not matched to a gene. The CDR3 is made up of 15 amino acids. Germline loops: CDR1 MGHDK, CDR2 SYGVNS. The CDR3 sequence: CASSESGTVPYEQYF. CDR3 in DNA: TGTGCCAGCAGTGAGTCCGGGACAGTTCCCTACGAGCAGTACTTC.

The chain joins TRBV12-5 to TRBJ2-3, with unresolved D. The CDR3 runs to 16 residues. V gave up 5 bases and J gave up 1 base, with 16 bases separating them. Germline CDR1 LGHNT, CDR2 FRNRAP. The CDR3 sequence is CASGPGLAAGTDTQYF. The CDR3 DNA reads as TGTGCTAGTGGTCCTGGGTTGGCGGCGGGCACAGATACGCAGTATTTT.

The CDR3 spells CASSFSGTGYEQYF. In DNA form, the CDR3 reads TGTGCCAGCAGCTTTTCCGGGACAGGGTACGAGCAGTACTTC. This chain links TRBV11-2 with TRBJ2-7; TRBD1 agrees at 9 bases. V gave up 3 bases and J gave up 4 bases; unmatched junction bases: 4. This CDR3 region has 14 residues. Germline V gene lookup returns CDR1 SGHAT and CDR2 FQNNGV.

The genes are TRBV3-1 (or the pseudogene TRBV3-2) and TRBJ2-7; perhaps TRBD2 as D (5 bases). The CDR3 is 13 residues long. The ends were cut back, 3 bases at V and 2 bases at J, with 8 bases in the middle. Germline V CDR1 and CDR2: LGHDT, YNNKEL (reference sequence). CDR3 DNA sequence: TGTGCCAGCAGCCACAGGACTGCCTACGAGCAGTACTTC. Residues: CASSHRTAYEQYF.

The chain is built from TRBV6-2 or TRBV6-3 and TRBJ2-2, with D possibly being TRBD1 (7 bases). V lost 2 bases to trimming and J lost 5 bases, with 15 bases between them. The length of the CDR3 is 16 residues. The germline CDR1 and CDR2 sequences are MNHEY and SVGEGT. CDR3 sequence reads: CASSYESTGRTGELFF. The DNA of the CDR3 is TGTGCCAGCAGTTACGAGTCGACAGGGAGGACCGGGGAGCTGTTTTTT.

The chain combines TRBV5-1 with TRBJ2-5; a possible D gene is TRBD2 (5 bases). There are 15 residues in the CDR3. Looked up from germline, CDR1 is SGHRS and CDR2 is YFSETQ. V dropped 4 bases and J dropped 5 bases, with 18 bases sitting between them. Written as DNA, the CDR3 is TGCGCCAGCAGCAGGACTTCAACTAGTATGGAGACCCAGTACTTC. Translation gives CASSRTSTSMETQYF.

The chain recombines TRBV30 with TRBJ1-4; 7 bases are a match to TRBD1. The CDR3 runs to 14 residues. Per germline, CDR1 GTSNPN and CDR2 SVGIG (reference sequence). Trimming took 0 bases from V and 7 from J; bases not matched to a gene: 5. For the CDR3, the DNA is TGTGCCTGGAGTGTGAAAAGGGGGCCTGAAAAACTGTTTTTT. It encodes CAWSVKRGPEKLFF.

The table lists this clone with a count of one. This chain links TRBV10-1 with TRBJ2-3; 8 bases map to TRBD2. Germline CDR1 is WNHNN and CDR2 is SYGVQD (reference sequence). The CDR3 consists of 13 residues. J lost 4 bases, V lost 5 bases, and 2 bases had no gene match. Written as DNA, the CDR3 is TGCGCCAGCAGTAGCGGGAGTGCAGATACGCAGTATTTT. It translates to CASSSGSADTQYF.

The J gene is TRBJ2-2, the V gene TRBV6-4; maybe TRBD1 (6 bases). Trimming removed 3 bases at V and 3 bases at J, with 8 bases between. The CDR3 extends over 14 amino acids. CDR1 is MRHNA, CDR2 SNTAGT, per germline. CDR3 sequence reads: CASSEQGDTGELFF. CDR3 nucleotide sequence: TGTGCCAGCAGTGAACAGGGAGACACCGGGGAGCTGTTTTTT.

The DNA of the CDR3 is TGTGCCAGCAGCCTCGACAGAGGATATGGCTACACCTTC. Translated, it gives CASSLDRGYGYTF. The V gene is TRBV7-8, the J gene TRBJ1-2, with a weak D call TRBD1 (5 bases). CDR3 length equals 13 residues. V was cut by 5 bases and J by 5 bases, with 12 bases left in between. Germline CDR1 is SGHVS and CDR2 is FQNEAQ. Variable domain in full (rest from reference TRBV7-8 and TRBJ1-2): GAGVSQSPRYKVAKRGQDVALRCDPISGHVSLFWYQQALGQGPEFLTYFQNEAQLDKSGLPSDRFFAERPEGSVSTLKIQRTQQEDSAVYLCASSLDRGYGYTFGSGTRLTVV.

The gene calls are TRBV3-1 (or the pseudogene TRBV3-2) and TRBJ2-7, with 14 bases identical to TRBD2. Germline values: CDR1 LGHDT, CDR2 YNNKEL (reference sequence). V dropped 0 bases and J dropped 1; count of bases not matched to a gene: 5. CDR3 length: 18 amino acids. CDR3 amino acids: CASSQEGLAGGSSYEQYF. The DNA for the CDR3 is TGTGCCAGCAGCCAAGAAGGACTAGCGGGAGGCTCTTCCTACGAGCAGTACTTC.

This chain connects TRBV7-3 to TRBJ2-5; a possible D gene is TRBD1 (5 bases). The V gene lost 4 bases and the J gene lost 9 bases, with 12 bases spanning the gap. Germline lookup yields CDR1 SGHTA and CDR2 FQGTGA. The CDR3 sequence is 12 residues long. Here the CDR3 reads CASSSNVGAQYF. The CDR3 DNA is TGTGCCAGCAGCTCGAACGTAGGGGCCCAGTACTTC.

This chain links TRBV28 with TRBJ1-3; D is perhaps TRBD1 (5 bases). V lost 3 bases and J 0 bases, leaving 18 bases between the germline ends. The CDR3 loop spans 18 amino acids. Germline CDR1 reads MDHEN; CDR2 reads SYDVKM. The CDR3 coding sequence is TGTGCCAGCAGTTTGGGGGGTTACCGGTCCAACTCTGGAAACACCATATATTTT. It codes for CASSLGGYRSNSGNTIYF.